One sample yielded the 27 T cell receptor beta chains listed below, sequenced in a study of PD-1 blockade in classical Hodgkin lymphoma. Sequenced by immunoSEQ multiplex PCR; TCRdb stores in-frame clones only, minus some. The profile covers some 4,300 clones, with 81% appearing a single time and around 15% taken by the ten largest. Time point: newly diagnosed, previously untreated cHL patient sample. The investigators isolated CD8+ T cells from thawed PBMCs using magnetic negative selection. Sequenced: CD8+ T cells from blood. The receptor source for this set is a human donor with classical Hodgkin lymphoma.

In its sample, this clone was seen a few times. The rearrangement joins TRBV28 to TRBJ2-5, with D unclear. V lost 5 bases to trimming and J lost 10 bases, with 11 bases between them. CDR3 length: 11 residues. CDR1 and CDR2 from the germline V gene are MDHEN and SYDVKM. The CDR3 bases are TGTGCCAGCAGTGCCCCGCGCAACCAGTACTTC. Protein: CASSAPRNQYF.

CDR3 region: CASSIVRTNNYGYTF. In DNA, the CDR3 is TGTGCCAGTAGTATAGTTCGGACAAATAACTATGGCTACACCTTC. The rearrangement joins TRBV19 to TRBJ1-2; perhaps TRBD1 as D (5 bases). The CDR3 has 15 residues. Trimming took 1 base from V and 1 from J, leaving 10 bases between them. Germline V gives CDR1 LNHDA, CDR2 SQIVND (reference sequence).

J is TRBJ2-7 and V is TRBV4-3; D remains unclear. The CDR3 sequence is 15 residues long. CDR1 LGHNA and CDR2 YSLEER come from the germline V gene. V dropped 2 bases and J dropped 2 bases, with 13 bases sitting between them. CDR3 in DNA: TGCGCCAGCAGCCAACACTCGGACGGAACCTACGAGCAGTACTTC. Protein: CASSQHSDGTYEQYF.

The genes are TRBV9 and TRBJ2-5; a possible D gene is TRBD2 (5 bases). The V end was cut by 3 bases, the J end by 5 bases, with 14 bases between. Germline lookup yields CDR1 SGDLS and CDR2 YYNGEE. This CDR3 has 14 residues. The CDR3 here is CASSARRHGETQYF. CDR3 in DNA: TGTGCCAGCAGCGCCCGGAGGCACGGGGAGACCCAGTACTTC.

V and J are TRBV11-2 and TRBJ2-3; D uncertain. V lost 5 bases and J lost 2, with 8 bases in between. CDR3 size: 13 residues. Per germline, CDR1 SGHAT and CDR2 FQNNGV. In DNA, the CDR3 is TGTGCCAGCAGCCCGGGTCACACAGATACGCAGTATTTT. Translated: CASSPGHTDTQYF.

This chain joins TRBV27 and TRBJ2-5, with 10 bases that match TRBD2. J was trimmed by 5 bases and V by 5 bases; bases with no gene match: 14. The CDR3 has 17 residues. Looked up from germline, CDR1 is MNHEY and CDR2 is SMNVEV (reference sequence). CDR3 amino acids: CASSPASGRAVTETQYF. CDR3 coding DNA: TGTGCCAGCAGTCCCGCCAGCGGGAGGGCCGTGACGGAGACCCAGTACTTC.

The chain carries TRBV7-9 and TRBJ2-2; possibly TRBD1 for D (6 bases). CDR1 SEHNR and CDR2 FQNEAQ come from the germline V gene (reference sequence). The CDR3 consists of 16 residues. With 5 bases removed from V and 2 bases from J, the gap between germline ends came to 15 bases. CDR3 sequence (DNA): TGTGCCAGCAGCCCACGGACAGCGAGAAACACCGGGGAGCTGTTTTTT. Its translation: CASSPRTARNTGELFF.

The chain combines TRBV30 with TRBJ1-6; no firm D call. Germline CDR1 is GTSNPN and CDR2 is SVGIG (reference sequence). The CDR3 loop spans 15 amino acids. Trimming left V 3 bases short and J 4 bases short, with 13 bases between. This chain's CDR3 is CAWSHPGRYNSPLHF. Here the CDR3 DNA reads TGTGCCTGGAGCCACCCGGGCCGGTATAATTCACCCCTCCACTTT.

This clone showed up just once. This chain uses TRBV6-5 with TRBJ1-2, with D hard to call. The CDR3 runs to 14 residues. Trimming left V 0 bases short and J 8 bases short, with 13 bases between. Germline CDR1 is MNHEY and CDR2 is SVGAGI. The CDR3 spells CASSYSPRMDGYTF. CDR3 coding DNA: TGTGCCAGCAGTTACTCCCCCCGGATGGACGGCTACACCTTC.

The rearrangement links TRBV29-1 to TRBJ2-3, with 11 bases fitting TRBD2. The V gene's germline CDR1 is SQVTM and CDR2 ANQGSEA. V lost 5 bases, J lost 4 bases, and 14 bases stayed unmatched. There are 17 residues in the CDR3. The CDR3 region is CSVRSRLAGPLADTQYF. The DNA of the CDR3 is TGCAGCGTTAGATCTAGACTAGCGGGACCATTGGCAGATACGCAGTATTTT.

The chain is built from TRBV19 and TRBJ2-7, with a weak D call TRBD2 (6 bases). Trimming stripped 3 bases from V and 4 bases from J, with 13 bases between. Germline assignment: CDR1 LNHDA and CDR2 SQIVND (reference sequence). The CDR3 consists of 14 residues. The CDR3 sequence is CASSMGLGSYEQYF. The CDR3 region has the DNA TGTGCCAGTAGTATGGGACTCGGATCTTACGAGCAGTACTTC.

The chain links TRBV7-3 to TRBJ2-3; no reliable D call. V shed 4 bases and J shed 1 base, with 6 bases lying between them. The CDR3 spans 13 residues. Germline loops: CDR1 SGHTA, CDR2 FQGTGA. Here the CDR3 DNA reads TGTGCCAGCAGCTCTGGGGGCACAGATACGCAGTATTTT. Protein: CASSSGGTDTQYF.

This chain connects TRBV2 to TRBJ2-2; D gene uncertain. V was cut by 1 base and J by 0 bases, with 6 bases left in between. CDR3 length: 15 amino acids. The germline V gene encodes CDR1 SNHLY and CDR2 FYNNEI. CDR3 coding DNA: TGTGCCAGCAGTGAAGGCACCACGAACACCGGGGAGCTGTTTTTT. It is translated as CASSEGTTNTGELFF.

V usage is TRBV7-9 and J usage is TRBJ2-3, with D unresolved. V lost 5 bases to trimming and J lost 6 bases, with 6 bases between them. Germline CDR1 is SEHNR and CDR2 is FQNEAQ (reference sequence). CDR3 length equals 11 residues. This CDR3 is CASSEYDTQYF. Written as DNA, the CDR3 is TGTGCCAGCAGCGAATATGATACGCAGTATTTT.

CDR3 sequence: CASSPTVDINYGYTF. CDR3 DNA sequence: TGTGCCAGCTCACCAACCGTAGACATAAACTATGGCTACACCTTC. This rearrangement joins TRBV18 to TRBJ1-2; no definite D call. Germline V gives CDR1 KGHSH, CDR2 LQKENI. The CDR3 covers 15 residues. V dropped 2 bases and J dropped 2 bases, with 12 bases sitting between them.

The V and J genes are TRBV19 and TRBJ1-2; TRBD1 might be the D (5 bases). From germline, CDR1 is LNHDA and CDR2 SQIVND (reference sequence). CDR3 length equals 15 residues. Trimming left V 7 bases short and J 0 bases short, with 15 bases between. In DNA, the CDR3 is TGTGCCAGTAAATTATCAAAGGGGACTAACTATGGCTACACCTTC. Protein product: CASKLSKGTNYGYTF.

The V call is TRBV19, the J call TRBJ2-5; 10 positions agree with TRBD2. This CDR3 spans 15 amino acids. Germline V gives CDR1 LNHDA, CDR2 SQIVND (reference sequence). Trimming at V came to 7 bases and at J to 3 bases, leaving 8 bases not matched to a gene. The CDR3 DNA follows: TGTGCCAGTAATGTGAGAGCGGGAGGGAAAGAGACCCAGTACTTC. It specifies CASNVRAGGKETQYF.

The chain is built from TRBV4-1 and TRBJ2-5, with 12 bases matching TRBD1. The J call may not be correct, given that the DNA end is closer to TRBJ2-7. This CDR3 region has 15 residues. CDR1 is MGHRA, CDR2 YSYEKL, per germline. The CDR3 reads CASGAGQGANYEQYF. CDR3 coding DNA: TGCGCCAGCGGGGCGGGACAGGGGGCCAACTACGAGCAGTACTTC.

This clone has a handful of counts. V usage is TRBV4-3 and J usage is TRBJ2-7; no clear D. Trimming cost V 1 base and J 3 bases, with 13 bases left between them. CDR3 length equals 15 residues. From germline, CDR1 is LGHNA and CDR2 YSLEER. The CDR3 DNA reads as TGCGCCAGCAGCCAAGGGGCCTCCGGATACTACGAGCAGTACTTC. Translated, it gives CASSQGASGYYEQYF.

V and J are TRBV10-3 and TRBJ2-7; D remains unclear. Germline CDR1 and CDR2: ENHRY and SYGVKD. CDR3 size: 14 residues. V gave up 0 bases and J gave up 2 bases, with 8 bases separating them. CDR3 in DNA: TGTGCCATCAGTGAGTCGAACTCCGCCTACGAGCAGTACTTC. Its translation is CAISESNSAYEQYF.

The rearrangement uses TRBV5-8 and TRBJ2-3, with D unresolved. CDR3 size: 16 residues. CDR1 SGHTS and CDR2 YDEGEE come from the germline V gene. The V and J ends lost 3 bases and 0 bases respectively, with 14 bases between them. The CDR3 sequence is CASSSPGRASTDTQYF. Written as DNA, the CDR3 is TGTGCCAGCAGCTCCCCGGGTAGAGCTAGCACAGATACGCAGTATTTT.

The chain employs TRBV7-8 and TRBJ2-7; 8 bases align to TRBD1. The trim removed 4 bases at V and 3 bases at J, leaving 11 bases unmatched. CDR3 size: 16 residues. The germline gives CDR1 SGHVS, CDR2 FQNEAQ. CDR3 sequence: CASSSDRDILDYEQYF. Written as DNA, the CDR3 is TGTGCCAGCAGCTCGGACAGGGATATTCTGGACTACGAGCAGTACTTC.

In its sample, this clone was seen a few times. The V and J genes are TRBV12-5 and TRBJ1-1; no clear D. The CDR3 runs to 14 residues. Trimming took 5 bases from V and 3 from J, leaving 13 bases between them. Germline loops: CDR1 LGHNT, CDR2 FRNRAP. This CDR3 reads CASGGWGVDTEAFF. CDR3 coding DNA: TGTGCTAGTGGTGGCTGGGGAGTGGACACTGAAGCTTTCTTT.

The rearrangement links TRBV6-5 to TRBJ2-6, with D possibly matching TRBD2 (5 bases). Per germline, CDR1 MNHEY and CDR2 SVGAGI. Trimming removed 2 bases at V and 1 base at J, with 6 bases between. This CDR3 contains 15 residues. The CDR3 loop is CASSYRGSGANVLTF. In DNA, the CDR3 is TGTGCCAGCAGTTACCGCGGGTCTGGGGCCAACGTCCTGACTTTC.

The chain couples TRBV4-3 to TRBJ2-2, with D hard to call. The CDR3 is made up of 14 amino acids. The V end was cut by 1 base, the J end by 3 bases, with 6 bases between. Germline assignment: CDR1 LGHNA and CDR2 YSLEER. CDR3 coding DNA: TGCGCCAGCAGCCAAGGCGGTGACACCGGGGAGCTGTTTTTT. Translated: CASSQGGDTGELFF.

The chain has TRBV5-5 and TRBJ1-2; 11 nucleotides match TRBD1. V was pared by 1 base and J by 4 bases, with 9 bases of the junction left unmatched. Germline V gives CDR1 SGHKS, CDR2 YYEKEE (reference sequence). The CDR3 totals 17 residues. The CDR3 DNA reads as TGTGCCAGCAGCTTGCTGTTTGGGACAGGGGGTAGCTATGGCTACACCTTC. Its protein is CASSLLFGTGGSYGYTF.

The chain has TRBV6-1 and TRBJ2-1; possible D gene TRBD1, 7 bases. Trimming stripped 1 base from V and 0 bases from J, with 16 bases between. This CDR3 has 18 residues. The germline V gene encodes CDR1 MNHNS and CDR2 SASEGT. CDR3 sequence: CASSEGSRGVSSYNEQFF. The DNA of the CDR3 is TGTGCCAGCAGTGAAGGATCCAGGGGGGTAAGCTCCTACAATGAGCAGTTCTTC.